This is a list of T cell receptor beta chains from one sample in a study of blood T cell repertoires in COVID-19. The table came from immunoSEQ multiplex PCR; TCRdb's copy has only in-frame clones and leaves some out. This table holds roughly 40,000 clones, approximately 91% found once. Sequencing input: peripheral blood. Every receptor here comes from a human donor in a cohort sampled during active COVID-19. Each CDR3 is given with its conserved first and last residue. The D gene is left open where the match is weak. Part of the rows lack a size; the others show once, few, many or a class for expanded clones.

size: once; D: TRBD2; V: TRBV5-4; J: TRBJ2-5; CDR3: CASSYGLAGLETQYF; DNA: TGTGCCAGCAGCTACGGACTAGCGGGATTGGAGACCCAGTACTTC
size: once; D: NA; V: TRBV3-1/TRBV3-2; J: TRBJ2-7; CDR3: CASSQDRVFHEQYF; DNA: TGTGCCAGCAGCCAAGACAGGGTTTTTCACGAGCAGTACTTC
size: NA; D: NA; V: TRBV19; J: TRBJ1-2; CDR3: CATEQGGLYGYTF; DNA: TGTGCCACAGAACAGGGTGGACTCTATGGCTACACCTTC
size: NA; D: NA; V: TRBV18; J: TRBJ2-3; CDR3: CASSPPLGALGTDTQYF; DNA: TGTGCCAGCTCACCACCCTTGGGGGCCTTAGGCACAGATACGCAGTATTTT
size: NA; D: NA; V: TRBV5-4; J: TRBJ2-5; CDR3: CASSLGRDQETQYF; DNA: TGTGCCAGCAGCTTGGGACGGGACCAAGAGACCCAGTACTTC
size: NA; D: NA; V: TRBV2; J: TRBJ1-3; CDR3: CASSERRFGNTIYF; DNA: TGTGCCAGCAGTGAAAGGCGGTTTGGAAACACCATATATTTT
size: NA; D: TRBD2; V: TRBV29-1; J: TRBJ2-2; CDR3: CSVRSGGANTGELFF; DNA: TGCAGCGTCAGGAGCGGGGGGGCGAACACCGGGGAGCTGTTTTTT
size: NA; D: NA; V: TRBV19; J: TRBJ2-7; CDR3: CASSIDRSYEQYF; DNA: TGTGCCAGTAGTATAGACAGGTCCTACGAGCAGTACTTC
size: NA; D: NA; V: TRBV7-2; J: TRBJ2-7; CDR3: CASSLSKTGTYEQYF; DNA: TGTGCCAGCAGCTTATCAAAGACGGGGACCTACGAGCAGTACTTC
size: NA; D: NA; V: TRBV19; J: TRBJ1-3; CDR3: CASSNYVPSGNTIYF; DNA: TGTGCCAGTAGTAACTATGTCCCCTCTGGAAACACCATATATTTT
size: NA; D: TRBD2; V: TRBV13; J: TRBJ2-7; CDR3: CASSLRGDSYEQYF; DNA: TGTGCCAGCAGCCTACGGGGGGACTCCTACGAGCAGTACTTC
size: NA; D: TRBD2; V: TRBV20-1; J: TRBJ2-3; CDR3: CSASLAGGPKDTQYF; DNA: TGCAGTGCTAGTCTGGCGGGGGGGCCTAAAGATACGCAGTATTTT
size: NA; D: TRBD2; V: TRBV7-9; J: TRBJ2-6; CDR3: CASSGPSGAGANVLTF; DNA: TGTGCCAGCAGCGGCCCTAGCGGGGCTGGGGCCAACGTCCTGACTTTC
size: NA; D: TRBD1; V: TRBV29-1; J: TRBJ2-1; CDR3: CSVDLAGTGGGWQFF; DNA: TGCAGCGTTGATCTGGCCGGGACAGGGGGCGGGTGGCAGTTCTTC
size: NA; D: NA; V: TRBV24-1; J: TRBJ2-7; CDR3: CATSDLQGAEQYF; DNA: TGTGCCACCAGTGATTTACAGGGAGCGGAGCAGTACTTC
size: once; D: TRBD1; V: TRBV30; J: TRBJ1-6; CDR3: CAWNTDRHNSPLHF; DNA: TGTGCCTGGAACACGGACAGGCATAATTCACCCCTCCACTTT
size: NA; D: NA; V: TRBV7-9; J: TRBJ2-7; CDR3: CASSSQTTIDEQYF; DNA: TGTGCCAGCAGCTCCCAAACTACGATCGACGAGCAGTACTTC
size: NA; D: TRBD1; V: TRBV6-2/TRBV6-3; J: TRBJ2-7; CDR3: CASSYGGTGQYF; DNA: TGTGCCAGCAGTTATGGTGGGACAGGACAGTACTTC
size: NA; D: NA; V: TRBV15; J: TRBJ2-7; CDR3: CATSPGTSYEQYF; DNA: TGTGCCACCAGCCCTGGGACTTCTTACGAGCAGTACTTC
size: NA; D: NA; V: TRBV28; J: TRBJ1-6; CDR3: CASSFAGRNSPLHF; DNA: TGTGCCAGCAGTTTCGCAGGGAGGAATTCACCCCTCCACTTT
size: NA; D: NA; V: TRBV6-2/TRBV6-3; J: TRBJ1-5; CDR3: CASSPLPLNQPQHF; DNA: TGTGCCAGCAGTCCATTGCCACTCAATCAGCCCCAGCATTTT
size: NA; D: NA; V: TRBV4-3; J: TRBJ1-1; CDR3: CASSQETVATEAFF; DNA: TGCGCCAGCAGCCAAGAGACAGTGGCCACTGAAGCTTTCTTT
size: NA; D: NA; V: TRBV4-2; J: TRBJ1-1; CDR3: CASSQAGNTEAFF; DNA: TGTGCCAGCAGCCAAGCGGGGAACACTGAAGCTTTCTTT
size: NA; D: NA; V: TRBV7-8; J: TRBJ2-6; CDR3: CASSLGSGSGANVLTF; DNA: TGTGCCAGCAGCTTAGGTTCAGGCTCTGGGGCCAACGTCCTGACTTTC
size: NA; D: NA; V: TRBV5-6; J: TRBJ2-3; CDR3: CASSLSPRVTDTQYF; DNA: TGTGCCAGCAGCCTTAGCCCCAGGGTAACAGATACGCAGTATTTT
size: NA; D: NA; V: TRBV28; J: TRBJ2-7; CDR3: CATCGTPSYEQYF; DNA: TGTGCCACTTGCGGGACTCCCAGCTACGAGCAGTACTTC
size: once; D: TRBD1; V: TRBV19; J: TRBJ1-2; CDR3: CASSNWDRGPNYGYTF; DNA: TGTGCCAGTAGTAATTGGGACAGGGGGCCTAACTATGGCTACACCTTC
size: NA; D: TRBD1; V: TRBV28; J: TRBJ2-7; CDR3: CASSLGTASTAYEQYF; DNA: TGTGCCAGCAGTCTCGGGACAGCCTCGACCGCCTACGAGCAGTACTTC
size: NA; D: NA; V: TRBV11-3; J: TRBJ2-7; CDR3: CASSFRGNGMYEQYF; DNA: TGTGCCAGCAGCTTTAGGGGAAATGGTATGTACGAGCAGTACTTC
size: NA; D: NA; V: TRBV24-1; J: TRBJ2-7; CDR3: CATRSAYEQYF; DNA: TGTGCCACCAGGTCCGCCTACGAGCAGTACTTC
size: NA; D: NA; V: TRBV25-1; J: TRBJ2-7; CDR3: CASMEASGSTSYEQYF; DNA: TGTGCCAGCATGGAGGCCAGTGGGTCAACATCTTACGAGCAGTACTTC
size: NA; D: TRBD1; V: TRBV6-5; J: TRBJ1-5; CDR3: CASSPDREDQPQHF; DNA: TGTGCCAGCAGTCCTGACAGGGAAGACCAGCCCCAGCATTTT
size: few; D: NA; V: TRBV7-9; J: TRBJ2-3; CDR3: CASSLGGPSTDTQYF; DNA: TGTGCCAGCTCTCTCGGGGGACCTAGCACAGATACGCAGTATTTT
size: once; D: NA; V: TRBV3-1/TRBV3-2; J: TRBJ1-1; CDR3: CASRRLAGNTEAFF; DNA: TGTGCCAGCAGACGCTTGGCGGGGAACACTGAAGCTTTCTTT
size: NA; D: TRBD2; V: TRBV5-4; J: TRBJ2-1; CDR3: CASTLSGGTYNEQFF; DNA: TGTGCCAGCACCCTCTCGGGGGGGACTTACAATGAGCAGTTCTTC
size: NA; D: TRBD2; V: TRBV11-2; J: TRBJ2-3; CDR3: CASSLDRPVKAGVSYTQYF; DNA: TGTGCCAGCAGCTTAGATCGTCCTGTTAAAGCGGGGGTTAGTTATACGCAGTATTTT
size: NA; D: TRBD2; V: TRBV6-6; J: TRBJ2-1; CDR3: CASSSTSGAREQFF; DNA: TGTGCCAGCAGCAGTACTAGCGGGGCTAGAGAGCAGTTCTTC
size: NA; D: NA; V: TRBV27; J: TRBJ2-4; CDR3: CASTSGLSNIQYF; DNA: TGTGCCAGCACTTCAGGGTTATCAAACATTCAGTACTTC
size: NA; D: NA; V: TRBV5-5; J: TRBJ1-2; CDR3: CASSLDTGVAYGYTF; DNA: TGTGCCAGCAGCTTGGATACGGGAGTAGCCTATGGCTACACCTTC
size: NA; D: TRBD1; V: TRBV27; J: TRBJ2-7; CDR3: CASSPWTGINEQYF; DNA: TGTGCCAGCAGTCCGTGGACAGGGATCAACGAGCAGTACTTC
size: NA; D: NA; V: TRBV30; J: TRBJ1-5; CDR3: CAWSVLRGTNQPQHF; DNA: TGTGCCTGGAGTGTACTTAGGGGCACGAATCAGCCCCAGCATTTT
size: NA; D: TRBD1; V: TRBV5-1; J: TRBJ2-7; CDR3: CASSLWDRAYEQYF; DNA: TGCGCCAGCAGCTTGTGGGACAGGGCCTACGAGCAGTACTTC
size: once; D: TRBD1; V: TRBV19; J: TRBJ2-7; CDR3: CASSATGTGWNKQYF; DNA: TGTGCCAGTAGTGCAACCGGGACAGGGTGGAATAAGCAGTACTTC
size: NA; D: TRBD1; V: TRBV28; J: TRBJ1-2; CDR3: CASSFGGTGEYDGYTF; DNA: TGTGCCAGCAGTTTTGGGGGGACAGGGGAGTATGATGGCTACACCTTC
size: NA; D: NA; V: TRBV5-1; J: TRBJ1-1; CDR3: CASSPVFFGRNTEAFF; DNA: TGCGCCAGCAGCCCAGTGTTTTTTGGTCGGAACACTGAAGCTTTCTTT
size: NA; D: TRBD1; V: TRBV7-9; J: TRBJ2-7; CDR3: CASSETGNAYEQYF; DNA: TGTGCCAGCAGCGAGACAGGGAATGCCTACGAGCAGTACTTC
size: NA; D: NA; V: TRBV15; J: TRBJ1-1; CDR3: CATSRDAGNTEAFF; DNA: TGTGCCACCAGCAGAGATGCAGGGAACACTGAAGCTTTCTTT
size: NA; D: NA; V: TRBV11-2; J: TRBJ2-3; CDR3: CASSLELTSTDTQYF; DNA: TGTGCCAGCAGCTTAGAACTGACTAGCACAGATACGCAGTATTTT
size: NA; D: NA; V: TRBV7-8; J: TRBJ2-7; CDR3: CASSLAGGPSYEQYF; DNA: TGTGCCAGCAGCTTAGCCGGGGGTCCCTCCTACGAGCAGTACTTC
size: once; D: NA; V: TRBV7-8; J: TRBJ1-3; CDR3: CASSSNFVGSSGNTIYF; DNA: TGTGCCAGCAGCTCGAACTTCGTCGGTTCCTCTGGAAACACCATATATTTT
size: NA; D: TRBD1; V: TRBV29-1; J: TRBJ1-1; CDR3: CSVAAGGLMNTEAFF; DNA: TGCAGCGTTGCCGCAGGGGGTTTGATGAACACTGAAGCTTTCTTT
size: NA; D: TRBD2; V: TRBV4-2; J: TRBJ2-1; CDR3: CASSQPNIQLAVNEQFF; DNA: TGTGCCAGCAGCCAACCGAACATCCAACTAGCGGTCAATGAGCAGTTCTTC